These 18 T cell receptor beta chains were sequenced from one sample in a study of T-cell reconstitution after alpha-beta-depleted transplantation in children. During its preparation, the TCRbeta library received unique molecular identifiers. MiXCR, run by TCRdb on the PCR reads, gives a single entry per CDR3 protein. Counted here are under 250,000 distinct CDR3 sequences, roughly 25% occurring once; the ten biggest clones make up roughly 5%. Material: PBMCs, mostly from graft donor cells, obtained 360 days after TCRalphabeta/CD19-depleted stem cell transplant. The origin of the receptors is a female patient aged 2-9 years who had a stem cell transplant for congenital amegakaryocytic thrombocytopenia, so the T cells may come from the graft donor.

This clonotype showed up just a few times. This rearrangement joins TRBV7-9 to TRBJ2-3; D unresolved. Trimming shortened V by 4 bases and J by 10 bases, and 6 bases separated the two germline ends. CDR3 size: 10 residues. From germline, CDR1 is SEHNR and CDR2 FQNEAQ (reference sequence). CDR3 sequence: CASSSGPQYF. CDR3 coding DNA: TGTGCCAGCAGCTCCGGTCCGCAGTATTTT.

This clonotype has just a few counts. The chain couples TRBV11-2 to TRBJ2-1; D gene ambiguous. This CDR3 is built from 14 residues. CDR1 and CDR2 from the germline V gene are SGHAT and FQNNGV. Trimming took off 5 bases at V and 1 base at J, with 9 bases between the two ends. CDR3 sequence (DNA): TGTGCCAGCAGCCTTGACTGGTCCTACAATGAGCAGTTCTTC. As protein: CASSLDWSYNEQFF.

This clonotype was seen a handful of times. The rearrangement joins TRBV2 to TRBJ2-5, with 13 bases identical to TRBD2. Looked up from germline, CDR1 is SNHLY and CDR2 is FYNNEI. This CDR3 has 17 residues. Trimming at V came to 1 base and at J to 4 bases, leaving 6 bases not matched to a gene. For the CDR3, the DNA is TGTGCCAGCAGTGAAGGGGGCCGACTAGCGGGAGGAGAGACCCAGTACTTC. This codes for CASSEGGRLAGGETQYF.

This clonotype was seen more than once but under ten times. The V and J genes are TRBV2 and TRBJ2-1; TRBD2 might be the D (6 bases). The CDR3 has 12 amino acids. Trimming took 4 bases from V and 9 from J, leaving 10 bases between them. Germline loops: CDR1 SNHLY, CDR2 FYNNEI. The CDR3 DNA follows: TGTGCCAGCAGTGTTTGGGGAGGTGAGCAGTTCTTC. It yields the protein CASSVWGGEQFF.

The genes are TRBV5-1 and TRBJ1-4; 10 bases align to TRBD1. The CDR3 has 17 amino acids. CDR1 and CDR2 from the germline V gene are SGHRS and YFSETQ. The ends lost 4 bases at V and 3 bases at J; junction bases unmatched: 9. Here the CDR3 reads CASSPSGTGVSNEKLFF. The CDR3 DNA sequence: TGCGCCAGCAGCCCATCCGGGACAGGGGTTTCTAATGAAAAACTGTTTTTT.

The gene calls are TRBV6-1 and TRBJ2-5; 7 bases map to TRBD2. J gave up 1 base and V 8 bases, and 7 bases lay outside the gene matches. The CDR3 length is 14 residues. CDR1 and CDR2 from the germline V gene are MNHNS and SASEGT. In nucleotides, the CDR3 is TGTGCCAGCGGCCCGCGGGAGACCCAAGAGACCCAGTACTTC. Its translation is CASGPRETQETQYF.

The chain uses TRBV29-1 and TRBJ2-3; 8 nucleotides align to TRBD2. This CDR3 is built from 16 residues. After removal of 4 bases from V and 8 bases from J, the junction contained 17 bases not matched to a gene. Germline CDR1 and CDR2: SQVTM and ANQGSEA. In DNA form, the CDR3 reads TGCAGCGTTGGGACAAGACTAGCGCGAGCACCGGGTACGCAGTATTTT. It specifies CSVGTRLARAPGTQYF.

The genes are TRBV5-1 and TRBJ2-1, with 10 bases lining up with TRBD2. Germline V gives CDR1 SGHRS, CDR2 YFSETQ. The ends lost 0 bases at V and 7 bases at J; junction bases unmatched: 4. The length of the CDR3 is 15 residues. CDR3 amino acids: CASSLGSGGGNEQFF. The DNA for the CDR3 is TGCGCCAGCAGCTTGGGCAGCGGGGGGGGGAATGAGCAGTTCTTC.

This clonotype was detected only a few times. The chain recombines TRBV12-3 or TRBV12-4 with TRBJ2-1; 9 bases align to TRBD2. Trimming at V came to 6 bases and at J to 9 bases, leaving 15 bases not matched to a gene. The CDR3 runs 16 residues. For the CDR3, the DNA is TGTGCCAGCAGCCGTAATTGGAGCGGGGGGCGGAGTGAGCAGTTCTTC. Its translation is CASSRNWSGGRSEQFF.

The chain combines TRBV6-1 with TRBJ1-1, with TRBD1 as a possible D gene (6 bases). Germline CDR1 reads MNHNS; CDR2 reads SASEGT. Between the trimmed V and J ends, which lost 5 bases and 10 bases, there was a span of 20 bases. The CDR3 sequence is 14 residues long. CDR3 in amino acids: CASSRSQGPTVAFF. As DNA, the CDR3 is TGTGCCAGCAGTCGTTCACAGGGACCGACAGTAGCTTTCTTT.

At least ten counts were recorded for this clonotype. V usage is TRBV29-1 and J usage is TRBJ2-4, with D perhaps TRBD1 (5 bases). Germline V gene data show CDR1 as SQVTM and CDR2 as ANQGSEA. The V gene lost 7 bases and the J gene lost 4 bases, with 11 bases spanning the gap. This CDR3 is built from 12 residues. This chain's CDR3 is CSDGYRKNIQYF. DNA of the CDR3: TGCAGCGACGGATACAGGAAAAACATTCAGTACTTC.

The V gene is TRBV5-1, the J gene TRBJ2-5; 9 bases are shared with TRBD1. Germline values: CDR1 SGHRS, CDR2 YFSETQ. Trimming took 0 bases from V and 5 from J; bases not matched to a gene: 11. The CDR3 is 17 residues long. The CDR3 reads CASSLGSGTGSEETQYF. For the CDR3, the DNA is TGCGCCAGCAGCTTGGGGTCGGGGACAGGGAGCGAGGAGACCCAGTACTTC.

This chain connects TRBV12-3 or TRBV12-4 to TRBJ1-1; D is uncertain. This CDR3 is 15 amino acids long. V lost 5 bases, J lost 6 bases, and 19 bases lay in between. The CDR3 spells CASSENPGYGPEAFF. The CDR3, as DNA: TGTGCCAGCAGTGAGAACCCCGGGTACGGCCCTGAAGCTTTCTTT.

As to this clonotype: Germline and junction disagree at one end, which may indicate a read error. V gene TRBV4-2 combines with J gene TRBJ1-1, with D uncertain. The germline V gene encodes CDR1 LGHNA and CDR2 YNFKEQ. The CDR3 runs to 14 residues. CDR3 loop: CSSSQAAKWTEAFF. In DNA, the CDR3 is TGTTCCAGCAGCCAAGCTGCTAAGTGGACTGAAGCTTTCTTT.

This clonotype was seen only a few times. This chain connects TRBV10-3 to TRBJ2-7; D not certain. With 3 bases removed from V and 3 bases from J, the gap between germline ends came to 6 bases. CDR1 is ENHRY, CDR2 SYGVKD, per germline. The CDR3 is made up of 12 amino acids. CDR3 loop: CAISDAHYEQYF. The DNA for the CDR3 is TGTGCCATCAGTGACGCCCACTACGAGCAGTACTTC.

This chain uses TRBV6-5 with TRBJ2-7; 10 bases match TRBD1. This CDR3 region has 16 residues. Trimming at V came to 2 bases and at J to 7 bases, leaving 11 bases not matched to a gene. The V gene's germline CDR1 is MNHEY and CDR2 SVGAGI. The CDR3 sequence is CASSYGSGQGTREQYF. The CDR3 nucleotides read TGTGCCAGCAGTTACGGTTCGGGACAGGGGACAAGGGAGCAGTACTTC.

The chain joins TRBV2 to TRBJ2-7; 9 bases are a match to TRBD1. J lost 6 bases, V lost 8 bases, and 11 bases had no gene match. CDR3 size: 14 residues. Germline values: CDR1 SNHLY, CDR2 FYNNEI. The CDR3 here is CASASRTGAGEQYF. The CDR3 nucleotides read TGTGCCAGCGCTAGTCGGACAGGGGCTGGCGAGCAGTACTTC. The full variable domain, in which reference TRBV2 and TRBJ2-7 provide the parts outside the CDR3, is EPEVTQTPSHQVTQMGQEVILRCVPISNHLYFYWYRQILGQKVEFLVSFYNNEISEKSEIFDDQFSVERPDGSNFTLKIRSTKLEDSAMYFCASASRTGAGEQYFGPGTRLTVT.

The sample holds a few counts of this clonotype. The rearrangement joins TRBV12-3 or TRBV12-4 to TRBJ2-7; unclear D gene. The CDR3 covers 12 residues. Trimming stripped 6 bases from V and 4 bases from J, with 10 bases between. The DNA of the CDR3 is TGTGCCAGCAGCCTGAACTGGTACGAGCAGTACTTC. It translates to CASSLNWYEQYF.